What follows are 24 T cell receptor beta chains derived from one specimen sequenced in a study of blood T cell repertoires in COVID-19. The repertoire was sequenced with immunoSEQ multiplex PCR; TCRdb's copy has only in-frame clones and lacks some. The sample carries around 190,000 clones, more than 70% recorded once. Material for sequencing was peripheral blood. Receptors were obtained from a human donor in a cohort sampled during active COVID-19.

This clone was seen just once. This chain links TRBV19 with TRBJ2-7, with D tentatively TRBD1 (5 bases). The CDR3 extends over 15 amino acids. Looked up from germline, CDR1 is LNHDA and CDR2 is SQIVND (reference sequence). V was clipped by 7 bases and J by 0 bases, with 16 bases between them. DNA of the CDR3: TGTGCCAGTACCCCTACCCCAGGGATCTCCTACGAGCAGTACTTC. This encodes CASTPTPGISYEQYF.

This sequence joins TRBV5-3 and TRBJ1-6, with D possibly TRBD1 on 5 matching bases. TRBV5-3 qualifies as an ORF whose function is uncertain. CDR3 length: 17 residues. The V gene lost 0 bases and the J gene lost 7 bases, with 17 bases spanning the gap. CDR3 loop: CARSLAHAGLINSPLHF. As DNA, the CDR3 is TGTGCCAGAAGCTTGGCCCATGCGGGGCTCATAAATTCACCCCTCCACTTT.

CDR3 sequence reads: CASSTAPLRQPQHF. The CDR3 DNA sequence: TGTGCCAGCAGCACAGCACCCCTACGGCAGCCCCAGCATTTT. V is TRBV7-2 and J is TRBJ1-5; D gene ambiguous. V lost 5 bases and J 7 bases, leaving 15 bases between the germline ends. The germline V gene has CDR1 SGHTA and CDR2 FQGNSA. This CDR3 has 14 amino acids. The full variable domain, its missing parts supplied by reference TRBV7-2 and TRBJ1-5, is GAGVSQSPSNKVTEKGKDVELRCDPISGHTALYWYRQSLGQGLEFLIYFQGNSAPDKSGLPSDRFSAERTGGSVSTLTIQRTQQEDSAVYLCASSTAPLRQPQHFGDGTRLSIL.

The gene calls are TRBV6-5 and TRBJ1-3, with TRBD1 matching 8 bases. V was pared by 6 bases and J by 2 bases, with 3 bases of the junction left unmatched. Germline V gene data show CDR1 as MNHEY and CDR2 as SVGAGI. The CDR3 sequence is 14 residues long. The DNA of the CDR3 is TGTGCCAGCAGGACAGGGGTCGCTGGAAACACCATATATTTT. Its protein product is CASRTGVAGNTIYF.

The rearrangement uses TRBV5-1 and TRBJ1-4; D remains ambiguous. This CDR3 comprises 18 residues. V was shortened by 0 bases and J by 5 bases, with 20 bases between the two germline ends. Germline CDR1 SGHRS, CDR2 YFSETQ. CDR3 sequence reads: CASSLELSRGITNEKLFF. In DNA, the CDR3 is TGCGCCAGCAGCTTGGAGCTAAGTAGAGGGATCACGAATGAAAAACTGTTTTTT.

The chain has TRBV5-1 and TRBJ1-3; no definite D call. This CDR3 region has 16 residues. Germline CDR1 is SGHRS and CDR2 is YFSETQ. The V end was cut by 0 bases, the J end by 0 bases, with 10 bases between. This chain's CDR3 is CASSLDSRPSGNTIYF. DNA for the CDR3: TGCGCCAGCAGCTTGGACAGTCGCCCCTCTGGAAACACCATATATTTT.

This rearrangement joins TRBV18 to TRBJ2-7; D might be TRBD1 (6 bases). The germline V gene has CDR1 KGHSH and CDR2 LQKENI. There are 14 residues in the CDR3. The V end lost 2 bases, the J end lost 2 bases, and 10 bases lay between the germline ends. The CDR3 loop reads CASSPGAGAYEQYF. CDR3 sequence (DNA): TGTGCCAGCTCACCAGGGGCAGGGGCCTACGAGCAGTACTTC.

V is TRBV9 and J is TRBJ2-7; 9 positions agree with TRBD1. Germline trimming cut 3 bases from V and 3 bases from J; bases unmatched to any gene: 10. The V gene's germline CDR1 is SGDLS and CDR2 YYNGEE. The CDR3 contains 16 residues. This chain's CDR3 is CASSAGEGQGFYEQYF. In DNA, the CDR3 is TGTGCCAGCAGCGCGGGGGAGGGACAGGGATTCTACGAGCAGTACTTC.

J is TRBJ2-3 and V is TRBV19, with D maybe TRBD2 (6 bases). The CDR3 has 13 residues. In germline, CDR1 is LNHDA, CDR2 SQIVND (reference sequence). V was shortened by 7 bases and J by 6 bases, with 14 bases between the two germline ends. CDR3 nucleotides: TGTGCCAGTAACCAAGCGGGTCTGGATACGCAGTATTTT. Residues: CASNQAGLDTQYF. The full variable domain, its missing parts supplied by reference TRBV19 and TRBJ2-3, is DGGITQSPKYLFRKEGQNVTLSCEQNLNHDAMYWYRQDPGQGLRLIYYSQIVNDFQKGDIAEGYSVSREKKESFPLTVTSAQKNPTAFYLCASNQAGLDTQYFGPGTRLTVL.

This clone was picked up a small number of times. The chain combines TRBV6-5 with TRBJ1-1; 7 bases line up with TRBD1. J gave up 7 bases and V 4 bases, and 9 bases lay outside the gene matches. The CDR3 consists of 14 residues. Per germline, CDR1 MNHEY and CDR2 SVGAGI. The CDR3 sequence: CASSSPGTVGEAFF. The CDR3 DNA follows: TGTGCCAGCAGTTCCCCAGGGACAGTGGGTGAAGCTTTCTTT.

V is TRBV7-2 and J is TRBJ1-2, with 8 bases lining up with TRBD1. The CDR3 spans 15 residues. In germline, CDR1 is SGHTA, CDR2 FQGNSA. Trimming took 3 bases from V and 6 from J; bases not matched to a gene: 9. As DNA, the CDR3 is TGTGCCAGCAGCTTCGGCACAGGGGGAACTGATGGCTACACCTTC. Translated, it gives CASSFGTGGTDGYTF.

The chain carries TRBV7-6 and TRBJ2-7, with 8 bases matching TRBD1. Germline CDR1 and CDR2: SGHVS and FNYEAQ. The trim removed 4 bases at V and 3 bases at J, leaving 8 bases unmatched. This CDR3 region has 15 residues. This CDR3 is CASSSGTGPYYEQYF. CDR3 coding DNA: TGTGCCAGCAGCTCCGGGACAGGCCCCTACTACGAGCAGTACTTC.

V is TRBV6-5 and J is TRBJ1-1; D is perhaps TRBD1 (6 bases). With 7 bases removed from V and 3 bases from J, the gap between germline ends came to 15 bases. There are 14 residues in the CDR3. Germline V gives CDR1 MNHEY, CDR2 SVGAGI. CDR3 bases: TGTGCCAGCAAAACAGGGTCAATGGACACTGAAGCTTTCTTT. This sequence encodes CASKTGSMDTEAFF.

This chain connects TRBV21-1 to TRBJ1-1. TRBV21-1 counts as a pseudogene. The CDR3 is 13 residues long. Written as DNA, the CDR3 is TGTGCCAGCAGCGATCTGAGGGTAGTCGTAGCTTTCTTT. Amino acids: CASSDLRVVVAFF.

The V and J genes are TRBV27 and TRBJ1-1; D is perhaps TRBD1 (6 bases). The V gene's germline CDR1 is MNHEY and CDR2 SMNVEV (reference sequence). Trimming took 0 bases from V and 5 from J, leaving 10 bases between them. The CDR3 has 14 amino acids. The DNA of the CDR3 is TGTGCCAGCAGTTTATCTAGGGGGATAACTGAAGCTTTCTTT. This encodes CASSLSRGITEAFF.

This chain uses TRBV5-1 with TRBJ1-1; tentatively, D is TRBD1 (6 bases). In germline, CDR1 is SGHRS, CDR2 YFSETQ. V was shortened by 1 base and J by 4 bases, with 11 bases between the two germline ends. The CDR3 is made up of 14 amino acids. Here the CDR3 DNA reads TGCGCCAGCAGCTTGCTGGGGGCGGGCACTGAAGCTTTCTTT. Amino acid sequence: CASSLLGAGTEAFF.

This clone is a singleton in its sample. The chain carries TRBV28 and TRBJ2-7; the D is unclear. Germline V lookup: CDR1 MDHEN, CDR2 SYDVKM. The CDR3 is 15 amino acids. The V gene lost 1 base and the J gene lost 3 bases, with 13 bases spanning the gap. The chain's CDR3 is CASSLFQLSGYEQYF. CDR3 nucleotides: TGTGCCAGCAGTTTATTTCAACTGTCGGGCTACGAGCAGTACTTC.

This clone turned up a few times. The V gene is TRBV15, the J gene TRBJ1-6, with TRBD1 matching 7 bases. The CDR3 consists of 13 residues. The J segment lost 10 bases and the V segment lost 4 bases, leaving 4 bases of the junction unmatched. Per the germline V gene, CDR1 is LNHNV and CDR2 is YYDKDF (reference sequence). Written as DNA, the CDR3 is TGTGCCACCAGCAATCAGGGGGACTCACCCCTCCACTTT. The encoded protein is CATSNQGDSPLHF.

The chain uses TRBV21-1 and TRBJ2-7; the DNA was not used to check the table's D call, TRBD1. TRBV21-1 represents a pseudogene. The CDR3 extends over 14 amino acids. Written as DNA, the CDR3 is TGTGCCAGCAGCGCACGGGACAGATCCTACGAGCAGTACTTC. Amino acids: CASSARDRSYEQYF.

In nucleotides, the CDR3 is TGTGCCAGCAGTGGAACAGCCGCCTATGGCTACACCTTC. It is translated as CASSGTAAYGYTF. The rearrangement links TRBV25-1 to TRBJ1-2; no clear D gene. In germline, CDR1 is MGHDK, CDR2 SYGVNS. Trimming cost V 4 bases and J 4 bases, with 10 bases left between them. The length of the CDR3 is 13 residues.

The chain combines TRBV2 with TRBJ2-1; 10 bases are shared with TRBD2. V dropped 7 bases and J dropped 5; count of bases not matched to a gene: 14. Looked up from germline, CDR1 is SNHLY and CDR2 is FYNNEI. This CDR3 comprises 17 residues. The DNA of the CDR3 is TGTGCCAGCAAAAGTTACTTCGCGACTAGCGGGCACAATGAGCAGTTCTTC. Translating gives CASKSYFATSGHNEQFF.

CDR3 residues: CASSKGQPNEKLFF. CDR3 in DNA: TGTGCCAGCAGCAAAGGACAACCTAATGAAAAACTGTTTTTT. V gene TRBV7-2 combines with J gene TRBJ1-4; a weak D match, TRBD1 (5 bases). The V end lost 5 bases, the J end lost 3 bases, and 10 bases lay between the germline ends. Germline CDR1 reads SGHTA; CDR2 reads FQGNSA. CDR3 length: 14 residues.

The CDR3 sequence is CAWKDSPNEKLFF. CDR3 DNA: TGTGCCTGGAAAGACAGTCCTAATGAAAAACTGTTTTTT. This chain joins TRBV30 and TRBJ1-4; perhaps TRBD1 as D (5 bases). CDR3 size: 13 residues. Trimming took off 4 bases at V and 3 bases at J, with 9 bases between the two ends. The germline CDR1 and CDR2 sequences are GTSNPN and SVGIG (reference sequence).

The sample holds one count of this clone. CDR3 bases: TGCAGCGTTCGACAGGGTCTTTTCTATGGCTACACCTTC. Translated: CSVRQGLFYGYTF. This rearrangement joins TRBV29-1 to TRBJ1-2, with 7 nucleotides matching TRBD1. Per germline, CDR1 SQVTM and CDR2 ANQGSEA. With 5 bases clipped from V and 4 bases from J, the junction kept 7 bases outside the gene matches. The CDR3 has 13 amino acids. The entire variable domain, with the rest obtained from reference TRBV29-1 and TRBJ1-2, is as follows: SAVISQKPSRDICQRGTSLTIQCQVDSQVTMMFWYRQQPGQSLTLIATANQGSEATYESGFVIDKFPISRPNLTFSTLTVSNMSPEDSSIYLCSVRQGLFYGYTFGSGTRLTVV.